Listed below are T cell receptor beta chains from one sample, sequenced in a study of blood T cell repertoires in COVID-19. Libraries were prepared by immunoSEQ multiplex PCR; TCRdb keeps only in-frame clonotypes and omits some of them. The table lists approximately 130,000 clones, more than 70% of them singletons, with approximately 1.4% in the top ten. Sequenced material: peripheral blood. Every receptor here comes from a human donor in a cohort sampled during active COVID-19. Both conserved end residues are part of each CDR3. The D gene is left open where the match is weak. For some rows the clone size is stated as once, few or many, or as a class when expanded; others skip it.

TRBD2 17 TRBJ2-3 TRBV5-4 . CASSLSSGRSSTDTQYF TGTGCCAGCAGCTTGAGTAGCGGGCGTTCTAGCACAGATACGCAGTATTTT
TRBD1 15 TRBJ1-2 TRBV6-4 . CASSRDRGPNYGYTF TGTGCCAGCAGTAGGGACAGGGGACCTAACTATGGCTACACCTTC
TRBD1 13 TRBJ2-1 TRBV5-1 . CASSVGQNNEQFF TGCGCCAGCAGCGTGGGACAGAACAATGAGCAGTTCTTC
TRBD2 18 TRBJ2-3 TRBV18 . CASSPPSGLAGSPDTQYF TGTGCCAGCTCACCACCGTCGGGGCTAGCGGGTAGTCCAGATACGCAGTATTTT
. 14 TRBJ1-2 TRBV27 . CASSLSPTYYGYTF TGTGCCAGCAGTTTATCTCCCACTTACTATGGCTACACCTTC
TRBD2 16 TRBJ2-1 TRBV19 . CASRGYSGDHYNEQFF TGTGCCAGTAGGGGATATAGCGGGGACCACTACAATGAGCAGTTCTTC
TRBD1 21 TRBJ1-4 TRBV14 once CASSPGPTQGAFIIGPEKLFF TGTGCCAGCAGCCCTGGCCCCACACAGGGGGCCTTTATCATAGGACCTGAAAAACTGTTTTTT
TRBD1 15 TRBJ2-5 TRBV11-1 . CASRRTGGEGETQYF TGTGCCAGCAGAAGGACAGGGGGCGAGGGAGAGACCCAGTACTTC
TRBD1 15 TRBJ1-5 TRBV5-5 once CASSWTGYSNQPQHF TGTGCCAGCAGCTGGACAGGGTATAGCAATCAGCCCCAGCATTTT
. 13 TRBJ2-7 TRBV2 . CASSEDPYYEQYF TGTGCCAGCAGTGAAGACCCCTACTACGAGCAGTACTTC
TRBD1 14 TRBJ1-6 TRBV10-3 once CAISESTGVSPLHF TGTGCCATCAGTGAGTCGACAGGGGTTTCACCCCTCCACTTT
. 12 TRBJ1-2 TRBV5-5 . CASSLDLAGYTF TGTGCCAGCAGCTTGGACCTAGCTGGCTACACCTTC